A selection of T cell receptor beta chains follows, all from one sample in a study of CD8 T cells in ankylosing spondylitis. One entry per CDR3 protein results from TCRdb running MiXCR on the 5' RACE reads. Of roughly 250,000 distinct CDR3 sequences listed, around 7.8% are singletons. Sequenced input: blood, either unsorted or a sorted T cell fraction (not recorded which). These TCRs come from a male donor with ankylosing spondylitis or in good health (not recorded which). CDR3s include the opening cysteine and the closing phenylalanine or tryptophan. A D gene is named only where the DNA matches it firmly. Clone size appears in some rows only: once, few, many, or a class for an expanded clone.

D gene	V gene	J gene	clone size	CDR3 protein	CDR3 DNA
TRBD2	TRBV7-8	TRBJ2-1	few	CASSLASKWTSGGARVEQFF	TGTGCCAGCAGCTTAGCGTCTAAATGGACTAGCGGGGGGGCAAGGGTTGAGCAGTTCTTC
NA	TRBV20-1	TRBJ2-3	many	CSARFEGRSTDTQYF	TGCAGTGCTAGATTTGAGGGTCGGAGCACAGATACGCAGTATTTT
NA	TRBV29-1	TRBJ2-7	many	CSVDLAYEQYF	TGCAGCGTTGATTTGGCCTACGAGCAGTACTTC
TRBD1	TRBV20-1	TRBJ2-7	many	CSARPDRGPVVYEQYF	TGCAGTGCTAGACCCGACAGGGGGCCGGTTGTCTACGAGCAGTACTTC
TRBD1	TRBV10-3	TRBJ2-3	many	CAIRTDRVGDTQYF	TGTGCCATCAGGACGGACAGGGTGGGAGATACGCAGTATTTT
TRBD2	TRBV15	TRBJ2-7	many	CATSLRSGTRDEQYF	TGTGCCACCAGCTTACGATCCGGGACTAGAGACGAGCAGTACTTC
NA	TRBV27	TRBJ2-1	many	CASSFGGPTRVDEQFF	TGTGCCAGCAGTTTCGGGGGCCCTACTAGGGTGGATGAGCAGTTCTTC
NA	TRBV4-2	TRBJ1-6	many	CASSQGQSNSPLHF	TGTGCCAGCAGCCAAGGACAGTCTAATTCACCCCTCCACTTT
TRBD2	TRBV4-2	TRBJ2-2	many	CASSQIAGGETGELFF	TGTGCCAGCAGCCAGATCGCGGGAGGGGAGACCGGGGAGCTGTTTTTT
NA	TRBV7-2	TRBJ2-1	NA	CAVQGGSYNEQFF	TGTGCCGTTCAGGGTGGTTCCTACAATGAGCAGTTCTTC
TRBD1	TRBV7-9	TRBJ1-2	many	CASSLQGATGGGYTF	TGTGCCAGCAGCCTGCAGGGGGCAACGGGGGGAGGCTACACCTTC
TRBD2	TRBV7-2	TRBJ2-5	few	CASSLGLAGRQETQYF	TGTGCCAGCAGCTTAGGACTAGCGGGCCGTCAAGAGACCCAGTACTTC
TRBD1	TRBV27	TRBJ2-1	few	CASSWDRDPKNEQFF	TGTGCCAGCAGTTGGGACAGGGACCCAAAGAATGAGCAGTTCTTC